The source of this T cell receptor beta chain is a study of CD8 T cells in ankylosing spondylitis. Notes on the study in general: Several highly homologous variants made up a TCR beta motif that seemed to typify ankylosing spondylitis blood.

Quantitative molecular-barcoded 5'-RACE generated the TCR beta libraries. From the 5' RACE reads, TCRdb called clonotypes with MiXCR, one entry per CDR3 protein. The repertoire consists of under 450,000 distinct CDR3 sequences, with 17% occurring once and the leading ten covering over 0.9%. With 6 bases removed from V and 3 bases from J, the gap between germline ends came to 14 bases. Germline V CDR1 and CDR2: SEHNR, FQNEAQ (reference sequence). The CDR3 length is 14 residues. About this clonotype itself: Its antigen is not known.

The TCR sequence derives from a male donor with ankylosing spondylitis. Sample: blood, either unsorted or a sorted T cell fraction (not recorded which). V gene TRBV7-9 combines with J gene TRBJ1-1, with D tentatively TRBD1 (5 bases). CDR3 DNA sequence: TGTGCCAGCAGTTTTGAAGGGGCTTACACTGAAGCTTTCTTT. Its translation is CASSFEGAYTEAFF.